Each of the 15 T cell receptor beta chains below was sequenced from the same sample in a study of immune characterization of retroperitoneal liposarcoma. TCRdb re-called the PCR reads with MiXCR, one entry per CDR3 protein. The top ten hold roughly 29% of the sample, which has about 5,100 distinct CDR3 sequences, roughly 34% seen once. The sequenced sample was tumor tissue. Source of these receptors: a female donor with retroperitoneal liposarcoma.

CDR3 coding DNA: TGTGCCAGCAGCTTTCCGAGCACAGATACGCAGTATTTT. Amino acid sequence: CASSFPSTDTQYF. The chain is built from TRBV5-6 and TRBJ2-3; D is unresolved. From germline, CDR1 is SGHDT and CDR2 YYEEEE. The CDR3 contains 13 residues. V shed 2 bases and J shed 0 bases, with 4 bases lying between them.

This clonotype was found a few times. The J gene is TRBJ1-6, the V gene TRBV6-1; D gene unclear. This CDR3 spans 16 amino acids. Per germline, CDR1 MNHNS and CDR2 SASEGT. Trimming shortened V by 5 bases and J by 9 bases, and 20 bases separated the two germline ends. The CDR3 bases are TGTGCCAGCAGTACCACGGGCCTCTATATGGGTTCACCCCTCCACTTT. Protein: CASSTTGLYMGSPLHF.

The rearrangement joins TRBV6-1 to TRBJ2-6, with 12 bases that match TRBD1. The CDR3 has 18 amino acids. V lost 7 bases and J lost 3; bases outside the gene matches: 10. CDR1 is MNHNS, CDR2 SASEGT, per germline. CDR3 sequence (DNA): TGTGCCAGCATTTATAAAGGGACAGGGGGCCTTGGGGCCAACGTCCTGACTTTC. As protein: CASIYKGTGGLGANVLTF.

The rearrangement links TRBV11-1 to TRBJ2-1; tentatively, D is TRBD1 or TRBD2 (7 bases each). The CDR3 runs to 14 residues. Germline lookup yields CDR1 SGHAT and CDR2 FQDESV (reference sequence). The germline V and J ends were trimmed by 7 bases and 8 bases, with 18 bases remaining between them. The CDR3 sequence: CASTPGGAFDEQFF. In DNA, the CDR3 is TGTGCCAGCACCCCAGGGGGGGCCTTCGATGAGCAGTTCTTC.

This clonotype occurred many times. Possible read error: a much larger clone is one base away. This chain uses TRBV12-3 or TRBV12-4 with TRBJ2-1; D possibly corresponds to TRBD2 (6 bases). V dropped 7 bases and J dropped 13 bases, with 23 bases sitting between them. This CDR3 has 14 residues. CDR3 nucleotide sequence: TGTGCCAGCACCGAAGATACGGGCGGGGAGACCCAGTTCTTC. This translates into CASTEDTGGETQFF.

This sequence joins TRBV6-1 and TRBJ2-5, with a possible D match to TRBD2 (6 bases). The DNA matches TRBJ2-7 better at its end, which makes the J call doubtful. Germline CDR1 reads MNHNS; CDR2 reads SASEGT. The CDR3 loop spans 15 amino acids. The CDR3 DNA reads as TGTGCCAGCAGTCAAACGGGACTGGAGGACTACGAGCAGTACTTC. It is translated as CASSQTGLEDYEQYF.

The V call is TRBV6-4, the J call TRBJ2-3; 10 nucleotides agree with TRBD2. CDR3 length: 15 amino acids. V lost 5 bases and J lost 3; bases outside the gene matches: 5. The germline CDR1 and CDR2 sequences are MRHNA and SNTAGT. CDR3 sequence reads: CASSNGTSETDTQYF. The CDR3 DNA reads TGTGCCAGCAGTAACGGGACTAGCGAGACAGATACGCAGTATTTT.

This clonotype was observed at least ten times. The rearrangement uses TRBV27 and TRBJ1-2, with 10 nucleotides matching TRBD1. Trimming took 6 bases from V and 3 from J; bases not matched to a gene: 1. This CDR3 spans 13 amino acids. CDR1 and CDR2 from the germline V gene are MNHEY and SMNVEV (reference sequence). CDR3 sequence: CASRGTGDYGYTF. The CDR3 DNA sequence: TGTGCCAGCAGGGGGACAGGGGACTATGGCTACACCTTC.

This clonotype has a handful of counts. The chain is built from TRBV6-1 and TRBJ2-1; D might be TRBD2 (5 bases). The DNA end favors TRBJ2-7, so the J call may be wrong. Germline V gene lookup returns CDR1 MNHNS and CDR2 SASEGT. The CDR3 extends over 19 amino acids. CDR3 amino acids: CASSRGSTQRSSTRPEQYF. Here the CDR3 DNA reads TGTGCCAGCAGCCGAGGGTCCACCCAGCGGTCGTCTACTCGCCCCGAGCAGTACTTC.

This clonotype occurred a few times. This chain uses TRBV6-1 with TRBJ2-4; no firm D call. The CDR3 has 13 residues. Trimming took 2 bases from V and 11 from J, leaving 13 bases between them. Germline-derived CDR1 and CDR2 are MNHNS and SASEGT. The CDR3 spells CASSEQQRLFQYF. The CDR3 coding sequence is TGTGCCAGCAGTGAACAACAAAGGCTATTTCAGTACTTC.

The chain carries TRBV6-6 and TRBJ2-1, with D possibly called TRBD1 or TRBD2 (5 bases each). CDR1 and CDR2 (germline): MNHNY, SVGAGI (reference sequence). CDR3 length: 16 amino acids. The V end lost 4 bases, the J end lost 13 bases, and 26 bases lay between the germline ends. CDR3 bases: TGTGCCAGCAGTTCTGGGGCCTTTCCCTACGGGGAGACCCAGTTCTTC. Protein product: CASSSGAFPYGETQFF.

The chain employs TRBV11-3 and TRBJ2-1; 13 bases fit TRBD2. Trimming at V came to 0 bases and at J to 10 bases, leaving 21 bases not matched to a gene. Germline V gene lookup returns CDR1 SGHNT and CDR2 YENEEA. CDR3 length equals 21 residues. CDR3 bases: TGTGCCAGCAGCTTAGATCGGGCCGGGGGACTAGCGGGACCAAAGACCTACGAGCAGTTCTTC. Translation gives CASSLDRAGGLAGPKTYEQFF. Full variable domain (missing parts from reference TRBV11-3 and TRBJ2-1): EAGVVQSPRYKIIEKKQPVAFWCNPISGHNTLYWYLQNLGQGPELLIRYENEEAVDDSQLPKDRFSAERLKGVDSTLKIQPAELGDSAVYLCASSLDRAGGLAGPKTYEQFFGPGTRLTVL.

The chain combines TRBV6-5 with TRBJ2-1; 12 bases are shared with TRBD2. The CDR3 is 15 residues long. V lost 6 bases, J lost 7 bases, and 7 bases stayed unmatched. CDR1 is MNHEY and CDR2 is SVGAGI in the germline V gene. This chain's CDR3 is CASSRLAGVGNEQFF. CDR3 bases: TGTGCCAGCAGCCGACTAGCGGGAGTTGGTAATGAGCAGTTCTTC.

Details on this clonotype: It is likely a read error, because the conserved phenylalanine at the end of the CDR3 is missing. The DNA is omitted, as the CDR3 cannot be located on it reliably, and the CDR3 follows TCRdb's listing. The gene calls are TRBV7-6 and TRBJ1-1; the D call of TRBD1 is as the table states it, not checked on the DNA. Germline V gives CDR1 SGHVS, CDR2 FNYEAQ. The CDR3 is 16 residues long, counting both termini. The CDR3 region is CASSLPGGGKTQYFGP.

The chain carries TRBV20-1 and TRBJ2-5, with D maybe TRBD2 (6 bases). Trimming removed 5 bases from V and 0 bases from J, with 16 bases in between. CDR1 and CDR2 from the germline V gene are DFQATT and SNEGSKA (reference sequence). The CDR3 is made up of 15 amino acids. The CDR3 is CSAYWLASDQETQYF. Written as DNA, the CDR3 is TGCAGTGCTTACTGGCTGGCTAGCGACCAAGAGACCCAGTACTTC.